These T cell receptor beta chains were read from a single sample in a study of T cells expressing NK-cell markers. TCRdb re-analyzed the 5' RACE reads; it lists each CDR3 protein once, without DNA. This table holds approximately 550,000 distinct CDR3 sequences. Source material: blood T cells: a sorted CD56 or NKG2C T cell subset, CD4+ or CD8+ T cells, or bulk PBMC T cells (not recorded which). These receptors all come from a man between 18 and 35 years old in good health. Each CDR3 is given with its conserved first and last residue.

v_gene	j_gene	CDR3aa
TRBV7-2	TRBJ2-7	CASSLARASGKQYF
TRBV5-1	TRBJ2-1	CASSTGWREAFNEQFF
TRBV27	TRBJ2-7	CASSWGTGGPYEQYF
TRBV2	TRBJ1-2	CASTQGGGGYTF
TRBV12-3/TRBV12-4	TRBJ2-3	CASSFGQDTDTQYF
TRBV2	TRBJ1-5	CASSVDRTANQPQHF
TRBV28	TRBJ1-1	CASSLTGLSAEAFF
TRBV12-3/TRBV12-4	TRBJ1-3	CASRQLAGNTIYF
TRBV24-1	TRBJ1-6	CATSDRIDSPLHF
TRBV7-2	TRBJ2-4	CASSLVAPGGAAKNIQYF